Listed below are T cell receptor beta chains from one sample, sequenced in a study of cytomegalovirus exposure and HLA in healthy donors. Generated by immunoSEQ multiplex PCR, the TCRdb table keeps only in-frame clones and is missing some. Found here are fewer than 200,000 clones, roughly 80% of them singletons; the top ten hold approximately 1.3%. Sequencing input: PBMCs. These receptors were taken from a man between 25 and 39 years old in good health and CMV-seronegative. The CDR3 runs from the conserved cysteine through the conserved F or W. The D gene is left open where the match is weak.

D: NA
V: TRBV4-1
J: TRBJ2-1
DNA: TGCGCCAGCAGCCAAGACGTACCGGGAACCTACAATGAGCAGTTCTTC
CDR3: CASSQDVPGTYNEQFF

D: TRBD1
V: TRBV18
J: TRBJ2-7
DNA: TGTGCCAGCTCACTGAGTCAGGGGGCGGTAATCTACGAGCAGTACTTC
CDR3: CASSLSQGAVIYEQYF

D: TRBD1
V: TRBV5-4
J: TRBJ2-2
DNA: TGTGCCAGCAGGGATCCGGGACAGGAGACCGGGGAGCTGTTTTTT
CDR3: CASRDPGQETGELFF

D: TRBD1
V: TRBV7-2
J: TRBJ1-1
DNA: TGTGCCAGCAGCTTAACTCGCCAGGGGGCGGTGAACACTGAAGCTTTCTTT
CDR3: CASSLTRQGAVNTEAFF

D: TRBD1
V: TRBV6-4
J: TRBJ2-3
DNA: TGTGCCAGCGCTCGACAGGGCAACACAGATACGCAGTATTTT
CDR3: CASARQGNTDTQYF

D: NA
V: TRBV29-1
J: TRBJ2-5
DNA: TGCAACGTCTGGGTGGGGGGAAGTGAGACCCAGTACTTC
CDR3: CNVWVGGSETQYF

D: NA
V: TRBV29-1
J: TRBJ1-4
DNA: TGCAGCGTTAACAGGGAGAATGAAAAACTGTTTTTT
CDR3: CSVNRENEKLFF

D: TRBD2
V: TRBV28
J: TRBJ2-7
DNA: TGTGCCAGTGGAGATCCGGCAGGGACTATCTACGAGCAGTACTTC
CDR3: CASGDPAGTIYEQYF

D: TRBD1
V: TRBV7-3
J: TRBJ1-6
DNA: TGTGCCAGCAGCACCGGACAGGGGGTTTCACCCCTCCACTTT
CDR3: CASSTGQGVSPLHF

D: TRBD1
V: TRBV7-9
J: TRBJ1-2
DNA: TGTGCCAGCAGCCACCCCGGACAGGGTACTAACTATGGCTACACCTTC
CDR3: CASSHPGQGTNYGYTF

D: NA
V: TRBV7-2
J: TRBJ2-7
DNA: TGTGCCAGCAGCTTTGATAGCCACTACGAGCAGTACTTC
CDR3: CASSFDSHYEQYF

D: TRBD2
V: TRBV7-9
J: TRBJ2-1
DNA: TGTGCCAGCAGCACCACTAGCGGGAGGGGAGATGAGCAGTTCTTC
CDR3: CASSTTSGRGDEQFF

D: TRBD1
V: TRBV9
J: TRBJ1-3
DNA: TGTGCCAGCAGCCCCGATCCAGGGGGAAGCTCTGGAAACACCATATATTTT
CDR3: CASSPDPGGSSGNTIYF

D: NA
V: TRBV5-1
J: TRBJ1-1
DNA: TGCGCCAGCACCCCTTATACAACGAACACTGAAGCTTTCTTT
CDR3: CASTPYTTNTEAFF